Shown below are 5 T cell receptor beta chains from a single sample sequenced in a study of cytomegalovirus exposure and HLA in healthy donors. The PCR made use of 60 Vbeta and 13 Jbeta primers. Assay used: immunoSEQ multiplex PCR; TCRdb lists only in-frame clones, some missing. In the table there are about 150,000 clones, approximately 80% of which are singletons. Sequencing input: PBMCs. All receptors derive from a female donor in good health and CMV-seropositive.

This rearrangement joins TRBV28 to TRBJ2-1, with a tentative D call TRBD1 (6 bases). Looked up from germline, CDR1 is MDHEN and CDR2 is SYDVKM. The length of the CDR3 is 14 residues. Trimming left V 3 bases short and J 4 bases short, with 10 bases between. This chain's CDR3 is CASSLVGTYNEQFF. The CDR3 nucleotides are TGTGCCAGCAGTTTGGTGGGGACATACAATGAGCAGTTCTTC.

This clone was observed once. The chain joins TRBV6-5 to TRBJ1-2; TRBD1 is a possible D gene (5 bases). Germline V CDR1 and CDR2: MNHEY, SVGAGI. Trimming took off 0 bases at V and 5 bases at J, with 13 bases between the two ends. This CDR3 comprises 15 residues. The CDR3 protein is CASSYSGQNKYGYTF. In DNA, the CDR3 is TGTGCCAGCAGTTACTCGGGGCAGAATAAGTATGGCTACACCTTC.

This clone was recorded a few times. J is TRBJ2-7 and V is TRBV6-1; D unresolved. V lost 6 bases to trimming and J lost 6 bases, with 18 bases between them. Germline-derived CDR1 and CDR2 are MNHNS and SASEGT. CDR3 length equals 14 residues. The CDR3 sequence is CASRSSGTSTEQYF. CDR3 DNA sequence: TGTGCCAGCAGATCCTCAGGAACCTCTACCGAGCAGTACTTC.

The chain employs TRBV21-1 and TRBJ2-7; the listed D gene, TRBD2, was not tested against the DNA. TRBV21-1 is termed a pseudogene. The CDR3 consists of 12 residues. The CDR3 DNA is TGTGCCAGCAACTGCGGTTATTACGAGCAGTACTTC. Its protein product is CASNCGYYEQYF.

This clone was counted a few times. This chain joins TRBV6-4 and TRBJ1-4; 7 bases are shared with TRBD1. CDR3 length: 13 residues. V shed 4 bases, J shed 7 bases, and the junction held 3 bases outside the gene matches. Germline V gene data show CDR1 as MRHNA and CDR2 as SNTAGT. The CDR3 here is CASSVYRGEKLFF. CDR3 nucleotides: TGTGCCAGCAGTGTCTACAGGGGTGAAAAACTGTTTTTT.